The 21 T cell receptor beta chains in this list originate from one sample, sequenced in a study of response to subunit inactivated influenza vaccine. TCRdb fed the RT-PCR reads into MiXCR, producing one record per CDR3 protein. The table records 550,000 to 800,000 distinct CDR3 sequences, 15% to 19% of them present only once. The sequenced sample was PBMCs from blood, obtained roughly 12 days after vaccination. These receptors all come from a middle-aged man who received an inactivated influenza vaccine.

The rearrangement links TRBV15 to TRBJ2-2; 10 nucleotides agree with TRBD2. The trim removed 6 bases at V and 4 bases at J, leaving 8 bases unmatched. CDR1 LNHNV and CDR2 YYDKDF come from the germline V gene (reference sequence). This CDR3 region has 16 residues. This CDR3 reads CATRNLAGDPTGELFF. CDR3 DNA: TGTGCCACCAGAAATCTAGCGGGGGACCCCACCGGGGAGCTGTTTTTT.

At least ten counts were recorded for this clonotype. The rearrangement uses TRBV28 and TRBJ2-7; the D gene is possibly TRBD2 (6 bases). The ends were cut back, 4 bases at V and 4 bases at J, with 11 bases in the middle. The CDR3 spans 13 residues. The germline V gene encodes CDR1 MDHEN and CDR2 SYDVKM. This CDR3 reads CASSSGLGYEQYF. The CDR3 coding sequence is TGTGCCAGCAGTTCGGGACTGGGATACGAGCAGTACTTC.

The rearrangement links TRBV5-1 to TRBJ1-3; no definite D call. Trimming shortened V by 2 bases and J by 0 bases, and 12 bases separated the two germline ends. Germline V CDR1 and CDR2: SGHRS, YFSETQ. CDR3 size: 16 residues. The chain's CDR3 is CASSFKEGSSGNTIYF. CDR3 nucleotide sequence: TGCGCCAGCAGCTTTAAAGAAGGGTCCTCTGGAAACACCATATATTTT.

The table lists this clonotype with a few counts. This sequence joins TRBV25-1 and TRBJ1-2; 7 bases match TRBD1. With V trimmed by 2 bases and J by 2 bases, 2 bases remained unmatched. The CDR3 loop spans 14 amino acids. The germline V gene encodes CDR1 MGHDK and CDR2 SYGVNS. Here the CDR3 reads CASSEVGQNYGYTF. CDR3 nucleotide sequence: TGTGCCAGCAGTGAAGTGGGACAGAACTATGGCTACACCTTC.

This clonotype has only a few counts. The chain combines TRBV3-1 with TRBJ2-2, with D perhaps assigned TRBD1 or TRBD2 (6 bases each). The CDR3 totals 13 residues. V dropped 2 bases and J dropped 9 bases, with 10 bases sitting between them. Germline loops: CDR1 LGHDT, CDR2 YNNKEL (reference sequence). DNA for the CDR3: TGTGCCAGCAGCCAAAAGGGGGGCCGGGAGCTGTTTTTT. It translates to CASSQKGGRELFF.

The CDR3, as DNA: TGCGCCAGCAGCCACTTCCCTACGATCAATCAGCCCCAGCATTTT. Its translation: CASSHFPTINQPQHF. The chain employs TRBV4-1 and TRBJ1-5; D is unresolved. The germline gives CDR1 MGHRA, CDR2 YSYEKL. V lost 3 bases and J 3 bases, leaving 12 bases between the germline ends. This CDR3 has 15 residues.

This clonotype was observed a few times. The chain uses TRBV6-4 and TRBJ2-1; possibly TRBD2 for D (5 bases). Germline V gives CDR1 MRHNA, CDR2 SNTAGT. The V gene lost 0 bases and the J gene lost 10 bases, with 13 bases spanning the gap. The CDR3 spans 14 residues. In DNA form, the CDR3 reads TGTGCCAGCAGTGACTCCGGGGTTAGCAGGGAGCAGTTCTTC. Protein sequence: CASSDSGVSREQFF.

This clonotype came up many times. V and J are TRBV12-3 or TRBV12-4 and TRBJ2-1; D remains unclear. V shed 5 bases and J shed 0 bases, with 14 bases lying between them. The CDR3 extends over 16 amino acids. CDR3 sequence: CASSALLGISYNEQFF. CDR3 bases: TGTGCCAGCAGTGCATTATTGGGGATCTCCTACAATGAGCAGTTCTTC.

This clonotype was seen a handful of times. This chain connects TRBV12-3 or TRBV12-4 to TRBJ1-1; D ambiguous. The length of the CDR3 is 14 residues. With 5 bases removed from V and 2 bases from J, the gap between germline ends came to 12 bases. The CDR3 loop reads CASSPLAPNTEAFF. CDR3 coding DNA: TGTGCCAGCAGTCCCCTGGCACCTAACACTGAAGCTTTCTTT.

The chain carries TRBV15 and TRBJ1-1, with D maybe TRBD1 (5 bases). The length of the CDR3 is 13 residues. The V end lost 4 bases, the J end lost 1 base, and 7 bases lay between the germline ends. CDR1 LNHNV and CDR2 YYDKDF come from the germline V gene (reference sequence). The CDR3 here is CATSIQENTEAFF. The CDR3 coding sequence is TGTGCCACCAGCATACAGGAGAACACTGAAGCTTTCTTT.

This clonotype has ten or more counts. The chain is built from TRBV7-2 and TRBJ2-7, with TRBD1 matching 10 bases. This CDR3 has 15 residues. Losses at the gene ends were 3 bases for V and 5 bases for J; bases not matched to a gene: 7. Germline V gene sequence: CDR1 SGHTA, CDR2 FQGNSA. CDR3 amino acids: CASSFRGQGVHEQYF. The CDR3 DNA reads TGTGCCAGCAGCTTCCGCGGACAGGGGGTTCACGAGCAGTACTTC.

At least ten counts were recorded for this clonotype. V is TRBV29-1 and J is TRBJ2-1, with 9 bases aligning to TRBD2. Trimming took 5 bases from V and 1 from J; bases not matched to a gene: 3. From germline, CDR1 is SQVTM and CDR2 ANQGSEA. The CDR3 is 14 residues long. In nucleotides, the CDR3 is TGCAGCGTTCTAAGCGGGAGGTCCTACAATGAGCAGTTCTTC. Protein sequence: CSVLSGRSYNEQFF.

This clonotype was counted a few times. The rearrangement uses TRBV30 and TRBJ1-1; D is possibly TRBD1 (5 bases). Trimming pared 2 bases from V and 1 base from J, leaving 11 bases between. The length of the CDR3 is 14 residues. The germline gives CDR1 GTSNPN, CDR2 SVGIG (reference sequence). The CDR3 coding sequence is TGTGCCTGGAGTCTTGGGACGGGGAACACTGAAGCTTTCTTT. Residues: CAWSLGTGNTEAFF.

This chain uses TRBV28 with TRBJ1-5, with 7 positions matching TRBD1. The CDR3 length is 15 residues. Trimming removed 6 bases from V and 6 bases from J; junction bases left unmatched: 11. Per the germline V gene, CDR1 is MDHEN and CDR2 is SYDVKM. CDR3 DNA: TGTGCCAGCAGCCTTGGGACAGCCCTTGGTCAGCCCCAGCATTTT. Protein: CASSLGTALGQPQHF.

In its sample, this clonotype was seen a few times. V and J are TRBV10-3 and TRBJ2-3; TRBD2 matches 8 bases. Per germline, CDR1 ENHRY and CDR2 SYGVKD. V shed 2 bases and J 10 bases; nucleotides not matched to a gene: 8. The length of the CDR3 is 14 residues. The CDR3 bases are TGTGCCATCAGTGAGCCTCGGGCGGGGGGATCGCAGTATTTT. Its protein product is CAISEPRAGGSQYF.

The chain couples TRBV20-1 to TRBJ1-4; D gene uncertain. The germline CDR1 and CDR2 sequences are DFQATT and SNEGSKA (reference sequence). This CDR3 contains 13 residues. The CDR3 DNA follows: TGCCCAACTCGGCAGGAAAGAAATGAAAAACTGTTTTTT. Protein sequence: CPTRQERNEKLFF.

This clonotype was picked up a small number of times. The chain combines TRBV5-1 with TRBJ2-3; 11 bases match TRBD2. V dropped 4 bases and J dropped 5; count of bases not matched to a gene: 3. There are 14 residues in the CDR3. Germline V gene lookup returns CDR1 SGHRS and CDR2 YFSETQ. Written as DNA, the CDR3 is TGCGCCAGCAGCCACGGGACTAGCGGAGATACGCAGTATTTT. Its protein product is CASSHGTSGDTQYF.

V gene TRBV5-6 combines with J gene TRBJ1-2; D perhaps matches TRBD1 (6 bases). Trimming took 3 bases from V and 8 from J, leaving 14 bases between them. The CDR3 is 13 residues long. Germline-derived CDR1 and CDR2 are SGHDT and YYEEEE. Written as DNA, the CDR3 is TGTGCCAGCAGCTCCCAGGGGTTGGGAGGCTACACCTTC. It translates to CASSSQGLGGYTF.

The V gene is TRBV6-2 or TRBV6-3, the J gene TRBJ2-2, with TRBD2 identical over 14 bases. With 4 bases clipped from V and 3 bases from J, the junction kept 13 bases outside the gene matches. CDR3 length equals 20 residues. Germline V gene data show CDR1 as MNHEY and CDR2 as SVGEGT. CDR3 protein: CASSSRNRTSGRRDTGELFF. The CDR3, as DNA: TGTGCCAGCAGTTCCCGGAACCGGACTAGCGGGAGGCGGGACACCGGGGAGCTGTTTTTT.

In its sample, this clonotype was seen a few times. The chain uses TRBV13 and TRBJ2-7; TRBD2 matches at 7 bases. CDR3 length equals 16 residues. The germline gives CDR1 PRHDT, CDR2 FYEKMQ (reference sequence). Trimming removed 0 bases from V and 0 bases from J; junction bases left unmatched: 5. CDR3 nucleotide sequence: TGTGCCAGCAGCTTAGGCAGCGGGGCGATCTCCTACGAGCAGTACTTC. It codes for CASSLGSGAISYEQYF.

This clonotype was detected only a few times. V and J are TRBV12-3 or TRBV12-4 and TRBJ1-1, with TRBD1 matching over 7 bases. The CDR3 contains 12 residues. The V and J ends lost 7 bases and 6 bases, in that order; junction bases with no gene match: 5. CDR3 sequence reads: CASNLGGPEAFF. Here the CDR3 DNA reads TGTGCCAGCAATCTAGGGGGCCCTGAAGCTTTCTTT.